One and the same sample provided the 21 T cell receptor beta chains below, sequenced in a study of CD8 T cells in ankylosing spondylitis (TCRdb year 2017). Receptors were amplified or captured by 5' RACE. The listed sequencing device is Illumina HiSeq 2500. The public reads were quality trimmed at Q25 with fastp and then assembled into clones with MiXCR by TCRdb, keeping productive beta chains. Identical CDR3 protein sequences are pooled into one entry, listed with their most common genes and DNA. The sample includes under 150,000 distinct CDR3 sequences, with 10% to 12% observed a single time. The biggest ten clones account for around 4.3% of the sample. Sequencing was performed on blood, either unsorted or a sorted T cell fraction (not recorded which). Every receptor here comes from a female donor with ankylosing spondylitis or in good health (not recorded which).

This clonotype appeared many times. The V call is TRBV14, the J call TRBJ2-1, with TRBD2 identical over 13 bases. This CDR3 contains 15 residues. Germline CDR1 SGHDN, CDR2 FVKESK. The J segment lost 7 bases and the V segment lost 5 bases, leaving 5 bases of the junction unmatched. CDR3 region: CASSGLAGVKNEQFF. For the CDR3, the DNA is TGTGCCAGCAGCGGACTAGCGGGAGTAAAGAATGAGCAGTTCTTC.

This clonotype was detected ten times or more. Written as DNA, the CDR3 is TGTGCCAGTCTCCGGGACCGCGGCACCGGGGAGCTGTTTTTT. It translates to CASLRDRGTGELFF. The genes are TRBV19 and TRBJ2-2, with D perhaps matching TRBD1 or TRBD2 (5 bases each). The CDR3 has 14 amino acids. Trimming pared 8 bases from V and 4 bases from J, leaving 14 bases between. Germline loops: CDR1 LNHDA, CDR2 SQIVND (reference sequence). The whole variable domain, remainder taken from reference TRBV19 and TRBJ2-2, is DGGITQSPKYLFRKEGQNVTLSCEQNLNHDAMYWYRQDPGQGLRLIYYSQIVNDFQKGDIAEGYSVSREKKESFPLTVTSAQKNPTAFYLCASLRDRGTGELFFGEGSRLTVL.

This clonotype has more than one count but fewer than ten. The chain uses TRBV11-3 and TRBJ2-1; D gene ambiguous. This CDR3 has 14 amino acids. V dropped 0 bases and J dropped 10 bases, with 13 bases sitting between them. Germline CDR1 reads SGHNT; CDR2 reads YENEEA. CDR3 DNA sequence: TGTGCCAGCAGCTTAGATCGGAATGATGGGGAGCAGTTCTTC. It specifies CASSLDRNDGEQFF.

Many counts were recorded for this clonotype. The V and J genes are TRBV6-1 and TRBJ1-5, with TRBD1 as a possible D gene (6 bases). With 5 bases removed from V and 6 bases from J, the gap between germline ends came to 20 bases. Germline V gives CDR1 MNHNS, CDR2 SASEGT. CDR3 size: 16 residues. This CDR3 is CASSHNRASGSQPQHF. In DNA, the CDR3 is TGTGCCAGCAGTCATAACAGGGCGAGCGGGAGTCAGCCCCAGCATTTT.

As regards this clonotype: A clone one base away is much larger, so this may be a read error. The chain couples TRBV20-1 to TRBJ1-1; unclear D gene. CDR3 length equals 12 residues. CDR1 is DFQATT, CDR2 SNEGSKA, per germline (reference sequence). The V end was cut by 6 bases, the J end by 1 base, with 9 bases between. CDR3 in amino acids: CSAIMANTEAFF. In DNA, the CDR3 is TGCAGTGCCATCATGGCGAACACTGAAGCTTTCTTT.

A remark on this clonotype: This may be a read error, as it is one base from a much larger clone. Given the absence of the conserved phenylalanine or tryptophan at the CDR3 end, a read error is likely. The CDR3 region has the DNA TGCGCCAGCAGCGGCGGCAGCTATGGCTACACCATC. Protein: CASSGGSYGYTI. This chain connects TRBV5-1 to TRBJ1-2, with D uncertain. From germline, CDR1 is SGHRS and CDR2 YFSETQ. CDR3 length equals 12 residues. V was pared by 4 bases and J by 4 bases, with 8 bases between.

This clonotype was observed a handful of times. The CDR3 bases are TGTGCCAGCAACCAACAGGGATCCGGGGAGCTGTTTTTT. Amino acid sequence: CASNQQGSGELFF. The gene calls are TRBV27 and TRBJ2-2, with D possibly TRBD1 on 6 matching bases. This CDR3 is built from 13 residues. CDR1 is MNHEY, CDR2 SMNVEV, per germline (reference sequence). V was cut by 7 bases and J by 6 bases, with 12 bases left in between.

This clonotype was recorded many times. The V gene is TRBV29-1, the J gene TRBJ1-2; D remains ambiguous. Trimming cost V 3 bases and J 0 bases, with 14 bases left between them. Germline V lookup: CDR1 SQVTM, CDR2 ANQGSEA. This CDR3 has 15 residues. The CDR3 region has the DNA TGCAGCGTTGAGAGAGGCGGGGTGCCTAACTATGGCTACACCTTC. This codes for CSVERGGVPNYGYTF.

This clonotype came up many times. This chain links TRBV20-1 with TRBJ2-1, with no clear D. This CDR3 region has 12 residues. Looked up from germline, CDR1 is DFQATT and CDR2 is SNEGSKA (reference sequence). V gave up 3 bases and J gave up 4 bases, with 7 bases separating them. The chain's CDR3 is CSASDGYNEQFF. The DNA for the CDR3 is TGCAGTGCTAGCGACGGATACAATGAGCAGTTCTTC.

In this sample, this clonotype turned up many times. The CDR3 is CASSEWGTGELFF. The DNA of the CDR3 is TGTGCCAGCAGTGAATGGGGAACCGGGGAGCTGTTTTTT. The chain employs TRBV6-4 and TRBJ2-2, with D unresolved. The CDR3 contains 13 residues. Trimming removed 3 bases from V and 5 bases from J, with 7 bases in between. In germline, CDR1 is MRHNA, CDR2 SNTAGT.

This clonotype was recorded many times. This chain links TRBV5-1 with TRBJ2-7, with no clear D. Trimming left V 1 base short and J 2 bases short, with 10 bases between. The CDR3 totals 14 residues. Germline loops: CDR1 SGHRS, CDR2 YFSETQ. CDR3 sequence (DNA): TGCGCCAGCAGCTTGACCACGGAGCCCTACGAGCAGTACTTC. Protein sequence: CASSLTTEPYEQYF.

This clonotype has a handful of counts. The genes are TRBV9 and TRBJ1-4; D gene unclear. Deletions cut 4 bases from V and 11 bases from J, with 15 bases between. The CDR3 totals 13 residues. Germline lookup yields CDR1 SGDLS and CDR2 YYNGEE. CDR3 sequence reads: CASSSLPGEKLFF. The CDR3 DNA follows: TGTGCCAGCAGCTCCCTACCCGGAGAGAAACTGTTTTTT.

Ten or more counts support this clonotype. J is TRBJ2-3 and V is TRBV29-1, with TRBD2 matching over 7 bases. The ends lost 3 bases at V and 5 bases at J; junction bases unmatched: 5. Germline-derived CDR1 and CDR2 are SQVTM and ANQGSEA. The CDR3 contains 13 residues. As DNA, the CDR3 is TGCAGCGTTGACGCTGGGGGGGGAGATACGCAGTATTTT. Its protein product is CSVDAGGGDTQYF.

The rearrangement joins TRBV6-1 to TRBJ2-3; D is unresolved. There are 16 residues in the CDR3. Germline loops: CDR1 MNHNS, CDR2 SASEGT. The germline V and J ends were trimmed by 4 bases and 0 bases, with 14 bases remaining between them. CDR3 loop: CASSVISVASTDTQYF. For the CDR3, the DNA is TGTGCCAGCAGTGTGATTTCAGTAGCTAGCACAGATACGCAGTATTTT.

This clonotype was seen many times. The rearrangement links TRBV29-1 to TRBJ2-5; weak D call: TRBD1 (6 bases). This CDR3 comprises 13 residues. Trimming left V 7 bases short and J 6 bases short, with 18 bases between. Germline V gives CDR1 SQVTM, CDR2 ANQGSEA. CDR3: CSATPQGGKTQYF. CDR3 coding DNA: TGCAGCGCCACCCCACAGGGCGGAAAGACCCAGTACTTC.

This clonotype has at least ten counts. This chain joins TRBV28 and TRBJ2-2, with D perhaps given as TRBD1 or TRBD2 (6 bases each). This CDR3 is 15 amino acids long. V was clipped by 11 bases and J by 5 bases, with 21 bases between them. Germline CDR1 and CDR2: MDHEN and SYDVKM. CDR3 loop: CASREGGHSTGELFF. The CDR3 DNA is TGTGCCTCCCGCGAGGGGGGACATTCAACCGGGGAGCTGTTTTTT.

This clonotype was counted at least ten times. The chain recombines TRBV20-1 with TRBJ2-7; D remains ambiguous. Germline CDR1 is DFQATT and CDR2 is SNEGSKA (reference sequence). This CDR3 is built from 12 residues. Trimming removed 2 bases at V and 2 bases at J, with 7 bases between. CDR3 residues: CSARQRPYEQYF. The CDR3 bases are TGCAGTGCTAGACAGAGGCCCTACGAGCAGTACTTC.

This clonotype was seen ten or more times. This chain uses TRBV11-2 with TRBJ2-3; TRBD2 matches 16 bases. CDR3 length: 16 amino acids. Germline CDR1 reads SGHAT; CDR2 reads FQNNGV. Trimming at V came to 3 bases and at J to 4 bases, leaving 1 base not matched to a gene. The CDR3 nucleotides are TGTGCCAGCAGCTTGGGACTAGCGGGAGGGGCAGATACGCAGTATTTT. Translating it yields CASSLGLAGGADTQYF.

This clonotype occurred many times. The chain couples TRBV20-1 to TRBJ2-3; 7 positions match TRBD2. CDR3 length equals 15 residues. J was trimmed by 2 bases and V by 6 bases; bases with no gene match: 11. Per the germline V gene, CDR1 is DFQATT and CDR2 is SNEGSKA (reference sequence). The CDR3 DNA follows: TGCAGTGCCACCGCGGGGGATACACCCACAGATACGCAGTATTTT. Amino acid sequence: CSATAGDTPTDTQYF.

There are many counts of this clonotype. This chain connects TRBV7-9 to TRBJ2-2, with D unresolved. From germline, CDR1 is SEHNR and CDR2 FQNEAQ (reference sequence). The V end lost 3 bases, the J end lost 4 bases, and 6 bases lay between the germline ends. The CDR3 spans 13 residues. CDR3 bases: TGTGCCAGCAGCTTGAGATCCACCGGGGAGCTGTTTTTT. This translates into CASSLRSTGELFF.

This clonotype was seen many times. V usage is TRBV7-9 and J usage is TRBJ1-5; D remains ambiguous. Germline V gene lookup returns CDR1 SEHNR and CDR2 FQNEAQ (reference sequence). The CDR3 sequence is 15 residues long. V was cut by 1 base and J by 4 bases, with 11 bases left in between. Written as DNA, the CDR3 is TGTGCCAGCAGCTTAGATCCAGGACCTAATCAGCCCCAGCATTTT. Translating it yields CASSLDPGPNQPQHF.